The 11 T cell receptor beta chains below come from one sample, sequenced in a study of T cells after yellow fever vaccination (dated by TCRdb to the late 2010s). The receptor library was made with 5' RACE. TCRdb names Illumina NovaSeq 6000 as the instrument used. In-frame beta chains were kept once TCRdb had trimmed the public reads at Q25 with fastp and called clones with MiXCR. Under each unique CDR3 protein, matching rows form one entry showing the most common genes and DNA. Counted in this sample were about 120,000 distinct CDR3 sequences; roughly 15% of them appeared once. The ten largest clones add up to 40% to 45% of the sample. Reading the label with the study, this specimen's treatment or condition is: live attenuated yellow fever vaccine strain. The sequencing here drew on CD8+ T cells sorted from PBMCs, taken 5 days after the yellow fever booster vaccination. These receptors were taken from a man younger than 35 who received the YFV17D yellow fever vaccine.

This clonotype has more than one count but fewer than ten. V gene TRBV12-3 or TRBV12-4 combines with J gene TRBJ2-1; TRBD2 aligns across 9 bases. J lost 1 base, V lost 6 bases, and 10 bases had no gene match. The CDR3 has 17 residues. The CDR3 loop reads CASRRGGAKRSYNEQFF. CDR3 DNA sequence: TGTGCCAGCAGACGCGGGGGGGCCAAGAGGTCCTACAATGAGCAGTTCTTC.

This clonotype showed up many times. The rearrangement links TRBV5-1 to TRBJ1-1; TRBD1 is a possible D gene (5 bases). The CDR3 totals 16 residues. The V gene's germline CDR1 is SGHRS and CDR2 YFSETQ. The V end lost 6 bases, the J end lost 1 base, and 19 bases lay between the germline ends. The CDR3 reads CASNDKGRGTNTEAFF. Written as DNA, the CDR3 is TGCGCCAGCAACGATAAAGGGAGGGGCACGAACACTGAAGCTTTCTTT.

This clonotype came up many times. The chain is built from TRBV4-3 and TRBJ1-2; no clear D. The germline V gene encodes CDR1 LGHNA and CDR2 YSLEER. The CDR3 runs to 16 residues. Trimming removed 0 bases from V and 9 bases from J, with 20 bases in between. CDR3 nucleotide sequence: TGCGCCAGCAGCCAAGAAGCGGCGAGCAGGTACAAGAGCTACACCTTC. Translated: CASSQEAASRYKSYTF.

V is TRBV27 and J is TRBJ1-4; 8 bases fit TRBD1. The junction had 5 bases not matched to a gene; V was cut back by 1 base and J by 7 bases. The germline V gene has CDR1 MNHEY and CDR2 SMNVEV (reference sequence). The CDR3 totals 15 residues. The CDR3 loop is CASSLLTGGSEKLFF. Written as DNA, the CDR3 is TGTGCCAGCAGTTTATTAACAGGGGGAAGTGAAAAACTGTTTTTT.

In this sample, this clonotype turned up a few times. The V gene is TRBV15, the J gene TRBJ1-5; D gene unclear. Germline CDR1 LNHNV, CDR2 YYDKDF (reference sequence). The CDR3 has 15 amino acids. V shed 0 bases and J shed 5 bases, with 11 bases lying between them. In DNA, the CDR3 is TGTGCCACCAGCAGAGATCGGACGGGAGATCAGCCCCAGCATTTT. Amino acid sequence: CATSRDRTGDQPQHF.

This clonotype was seen ten or more times. This rearrangement joins TRBV4-1 to TRBJ2-5, with D unclear. CDR3 size: 14 residues. V gave up 4 bases and J gave up 7 bases, with 16 bases separating them. The germline CDR1 and CDR2 sequences are MGHRA and YSYEKL. The CDR3 spells CASSLRAPAGTQYF. The CDR3 DNA sequence: TGCGCCAGCAGCCTCCGGGCTCCAGCTGGGACCCAGTACTTC.

The chain carries TRBV20-1 and TRBJ1-1; D possibly corresponds to TRBD1 (5 bases). The V gene's germline CDR1 is DFQATT and CDR2 SNEGSKA (reference sequence). The CDR3 is made up of 14 amino acids. Trimming shortened V by 1 base and J by 0 bases, and 9 bases separated the two germline ends. CDR3 in DNA: TGCAGTGCTAGAGCACGGGGCTTGAACACTGAAGCTTTCTTT. It translates to CSARARGLNTEAFF.

The chain employs TRBV5-6 and TRBJ1-4; D is unclear. V was clipped by 2 bases and J by 14 bases, with 16 bases between them. CDR1 is SGHDT, CDR2 YYEEEE, per germline. CDR3 length: 13 amino acids. The CDR3 DNA reads as TGTGCCAGCAGCTTCGGAACGGCGTCATTCCTGTTTTTT. Residues: CASSFGTASFLFF.

A few counts support this clonotype. The gene calls are TRBV4-1 and TRBJ2-3; 9 bases are a match to TRBD2. The germline V gene encodes CDR1 MGHRA and CDR2 YSYEKL. The CDR3 consists of 18 residues. J gave up 0 bases and V 5 bases, and 12 bases lay outside the gene matches. The CDR3 DNA follows: TGCGCCAGCAGCTCAAGTGGGGGGCTAGCGGGAAGCACAGATACGCAGTATTTT. Its translation: CASSSSGGLAGSTDTQYF.

The V and J genes are TRBV5-1 and TRBJ2-3; 12 bases fit TRBD2. The germline gives CDR1 SGHRS, CDR2 YFSETQ. V gave up 4 bases and J gave up 7 bases; unmatched junction bases: 10. The CDR3 sequence is 16 residues long. The CDR3 region has the DNA TGCGCCAGCAGCCTCCACCGACTAGCGGGGGACCATACGCAGTATTTT. This codes for CASSLHRLAGDHTQYF.

V gene TRBV20-1 combines with J gene TRBJ1-3; the D gene is possibly TRBD1 (5 bases). CDR1 and CDR2 from the germline V gene are DFQATT and SNEGSKA (reference sequence). V was cut by 1 base and J by 2 bases, with 12 bases left in between. The CDR3 contains 15 residues. This CDR3 reads CSARAQESPGNTIYF. DNA for the CDR3: TGCAGTGCTAGAGCACAGGAAAGCCCTGGAAACACCATATATTTT.